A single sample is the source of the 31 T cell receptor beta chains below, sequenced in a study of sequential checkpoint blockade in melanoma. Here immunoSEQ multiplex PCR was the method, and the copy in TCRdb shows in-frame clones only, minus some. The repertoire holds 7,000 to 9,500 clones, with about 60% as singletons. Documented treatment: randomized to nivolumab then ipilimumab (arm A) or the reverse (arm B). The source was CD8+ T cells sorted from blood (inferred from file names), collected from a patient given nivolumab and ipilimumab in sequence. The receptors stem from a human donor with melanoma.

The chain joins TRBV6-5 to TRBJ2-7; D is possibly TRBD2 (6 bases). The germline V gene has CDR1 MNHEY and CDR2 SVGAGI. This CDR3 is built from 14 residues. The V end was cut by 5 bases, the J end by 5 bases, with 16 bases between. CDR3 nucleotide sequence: TGTGCCAGCAGTACTTCTGGGACTCTCCACGAGCAGTACTTC. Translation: CASSTSGTLHEQYF.

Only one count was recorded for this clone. CDR3 sequence (DNA): TGTGCCAGTAGTATGAAGACAGGCCGTTGGGAACTGTTTTTT. Translating gives CASSMKTGRWELFF. The J gene is TRBJ1-4, the V gene TRBV19; possible D gene TRBD1, 6 bases. Deletions cut 3 bases from V and 12 bases from J, with 17 bases between. Germline CDR1 LNHDA, CDR2 SQIVND (reference sequence). This CDR3 contains 14 residues. Full variable domain (remainder filled in from reference TRBV19 and TRBJ1-4): DGGITQSPKYLFRKEGQNVTLSCEQNLNHDAMYWYRQDPGQGLRLIYYSQIVNDFQKGDIAEGYSVSREKKESFPLTVTSAQKNPTAFYLCASSMKTGRWELFFGSGTQLSVL.

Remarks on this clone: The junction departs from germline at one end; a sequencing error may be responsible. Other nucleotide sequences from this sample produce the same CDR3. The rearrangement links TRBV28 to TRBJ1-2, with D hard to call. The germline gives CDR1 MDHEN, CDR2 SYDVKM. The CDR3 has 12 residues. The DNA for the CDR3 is TGTGCCAGCAGTATAGCCGGGTCACACACTTCCTTC. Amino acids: CASSIAGSHTSF.

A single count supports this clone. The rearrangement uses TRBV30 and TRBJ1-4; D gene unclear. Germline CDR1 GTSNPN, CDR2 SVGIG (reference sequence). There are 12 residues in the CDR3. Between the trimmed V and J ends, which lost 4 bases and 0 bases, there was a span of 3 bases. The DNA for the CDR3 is TGTGCCTGGACAGCAACTAATGAAAAACTGTTTTTT. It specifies CAWTATNEKLFF. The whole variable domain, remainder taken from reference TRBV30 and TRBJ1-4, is SQTIHQWPATLVQPVGSPLSLECTVEGTSNPNLYWYRQAAGRGLQLLFYSVGIGQISSEVPQNLSASRPQDRQFILSSKKLLLSDSGFYLCAWTATNEKLFFGSGTQLSVL.

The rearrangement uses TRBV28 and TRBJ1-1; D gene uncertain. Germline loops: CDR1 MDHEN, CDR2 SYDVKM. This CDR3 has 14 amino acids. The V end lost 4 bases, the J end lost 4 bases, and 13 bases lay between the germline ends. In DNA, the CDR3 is TGTGCCAGCAGTTCCGTGGAGTGGAGCACTGAAGCTTTCTTT. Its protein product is CASSSVEWSTEAFF.

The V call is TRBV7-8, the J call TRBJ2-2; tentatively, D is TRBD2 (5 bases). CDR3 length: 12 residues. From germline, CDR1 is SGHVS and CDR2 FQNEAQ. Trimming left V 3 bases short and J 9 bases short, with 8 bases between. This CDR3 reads CASSFRERELFF. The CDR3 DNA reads TGTGCCAGCAGCTTTAGGGAGAGGGAGCTGTTTTTT.

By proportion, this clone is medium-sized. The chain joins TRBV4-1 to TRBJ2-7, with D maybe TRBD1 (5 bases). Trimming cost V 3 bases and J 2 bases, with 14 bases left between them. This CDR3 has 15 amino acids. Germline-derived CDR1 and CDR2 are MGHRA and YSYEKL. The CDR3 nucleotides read TGCGCCAGCAGCCAGTCCGGAACAGGCGCCTACGAGCAGTACTTC. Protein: CASSQSGTGAYEQYF.

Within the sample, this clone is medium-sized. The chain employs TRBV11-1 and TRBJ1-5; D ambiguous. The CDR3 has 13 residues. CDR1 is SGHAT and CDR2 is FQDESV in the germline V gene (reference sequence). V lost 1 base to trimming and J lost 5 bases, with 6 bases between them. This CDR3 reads CASSLDGYQPQHF. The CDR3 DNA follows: TGTGCCAGCAGCTTAGACGGTTATCAGCCCCAGCATTTT.

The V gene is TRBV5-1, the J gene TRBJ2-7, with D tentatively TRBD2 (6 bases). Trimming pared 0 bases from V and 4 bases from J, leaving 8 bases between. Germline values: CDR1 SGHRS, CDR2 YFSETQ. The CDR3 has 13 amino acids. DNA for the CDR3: TGCGCCAGCAGCTTGGATGGGGGGTACGAGCAGTACTTC. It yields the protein CASSLDGGYEQYF.

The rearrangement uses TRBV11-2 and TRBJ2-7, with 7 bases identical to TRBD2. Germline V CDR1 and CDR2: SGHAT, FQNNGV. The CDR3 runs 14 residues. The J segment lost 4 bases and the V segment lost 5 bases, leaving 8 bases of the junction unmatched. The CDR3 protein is CASSHAGRDYEQYF. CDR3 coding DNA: TGTGCCAGCAGCCACGCGGGGAGGGATTACGAGCAGTACTTC.

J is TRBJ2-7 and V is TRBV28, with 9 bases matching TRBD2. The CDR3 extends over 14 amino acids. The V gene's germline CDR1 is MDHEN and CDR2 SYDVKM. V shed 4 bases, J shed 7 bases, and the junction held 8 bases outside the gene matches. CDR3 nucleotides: TGTGCCAGCAGTTCCCTAGCGGGAATAGCGGAGCAGTACTTC. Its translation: CASSSLAGIAEQYF.

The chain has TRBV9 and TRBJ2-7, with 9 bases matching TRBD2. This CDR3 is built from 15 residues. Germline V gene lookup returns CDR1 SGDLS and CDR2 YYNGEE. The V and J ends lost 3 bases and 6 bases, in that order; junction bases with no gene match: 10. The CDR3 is CASSEIGARGGEQYF. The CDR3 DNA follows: TGTGCCAGCAGCGAGATTGGCGCGCGGGGGGGCGAGCAGTACTTC.

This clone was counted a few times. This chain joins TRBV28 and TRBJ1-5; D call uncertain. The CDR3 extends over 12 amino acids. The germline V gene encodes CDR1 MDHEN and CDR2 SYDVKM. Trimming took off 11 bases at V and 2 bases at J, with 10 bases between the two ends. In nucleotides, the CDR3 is TGTGCCGCGGGTTTGGGCAATCAGCCCCAGCATTTT. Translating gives CAAGLGNQPQHF.

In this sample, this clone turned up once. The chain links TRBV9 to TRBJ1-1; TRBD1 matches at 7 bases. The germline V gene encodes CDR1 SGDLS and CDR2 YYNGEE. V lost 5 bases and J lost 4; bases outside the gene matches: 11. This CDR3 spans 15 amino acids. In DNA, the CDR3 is TGTGCCAGCAGACCAGGGGGAGGAATGGGCACTGAAGCTTTCTTT. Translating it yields CASRPGGGMGTEAFF.

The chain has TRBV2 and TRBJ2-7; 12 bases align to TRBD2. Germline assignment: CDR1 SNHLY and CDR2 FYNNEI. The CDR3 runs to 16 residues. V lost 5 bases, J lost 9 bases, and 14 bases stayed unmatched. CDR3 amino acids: CASSRLAGEGTLVQYF. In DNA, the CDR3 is TGTGCCAGCAGTAGACTAGCGGGAGAGGGGACTTTGGTGCAGTACTTC.

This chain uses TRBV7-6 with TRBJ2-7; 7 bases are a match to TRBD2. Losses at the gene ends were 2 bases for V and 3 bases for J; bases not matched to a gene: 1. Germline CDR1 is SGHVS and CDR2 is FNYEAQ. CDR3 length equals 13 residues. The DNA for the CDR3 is TGTGCCAGCAGCTTACGGGGGGTCTACGAGCAGTACTTC. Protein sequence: CASSLRGVYEQYF. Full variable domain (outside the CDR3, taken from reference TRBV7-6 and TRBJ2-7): GAGVSQSPRYKVTKRGQDVALRCDPISGHVSLYWYRQALGQGPEFLTYFNYEAQQDKSGLPNDRFSAERPEGSISTLTIQRTEQRDSAMYRCASSLRGVYEQYFGPGTRLTVT.

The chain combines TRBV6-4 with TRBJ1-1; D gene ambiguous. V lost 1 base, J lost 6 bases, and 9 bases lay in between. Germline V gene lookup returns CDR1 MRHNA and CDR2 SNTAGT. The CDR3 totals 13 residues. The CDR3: CASSDYGGAEAFF. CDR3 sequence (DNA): TGTGCCAGCAGTGACTATGGCGGGGCTGAAGCTTTCTTT.

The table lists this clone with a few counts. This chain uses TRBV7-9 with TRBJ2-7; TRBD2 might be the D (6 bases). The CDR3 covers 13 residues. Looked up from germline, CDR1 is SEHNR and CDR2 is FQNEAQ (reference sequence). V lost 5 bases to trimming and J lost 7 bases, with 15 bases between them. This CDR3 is CASSPRRGAEQYF. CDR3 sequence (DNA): TGTGCCAGCAGCCCCAGGAGGGGTGCAGAGCAGTACTTC. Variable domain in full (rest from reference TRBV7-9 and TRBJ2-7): DTGVSQNPRHKITKRGQNVTFRCDPISEHNRLYWYRQTLGQGPEFLTYFQNEAQLEKSRLLSDRFSAERPKGSFSTLEIQRTEQGDSAMYLCASSPRRGAEQYFGPGTRLTVT.

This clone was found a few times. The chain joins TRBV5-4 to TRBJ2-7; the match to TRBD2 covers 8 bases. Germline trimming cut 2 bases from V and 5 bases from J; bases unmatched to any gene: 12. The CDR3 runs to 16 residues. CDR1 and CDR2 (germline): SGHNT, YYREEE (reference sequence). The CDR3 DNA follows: TGTGCCAGCAGCTTAGGTCGAGCGGGGGCCCGAGACGAGCAGTACTTC. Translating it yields CASSLGRAGARDEQYF.

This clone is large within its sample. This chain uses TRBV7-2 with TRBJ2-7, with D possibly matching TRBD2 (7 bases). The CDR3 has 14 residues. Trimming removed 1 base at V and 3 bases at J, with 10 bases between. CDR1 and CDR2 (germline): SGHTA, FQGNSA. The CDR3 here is CASSLGGGLYEQYF. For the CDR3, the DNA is TGTGCCAGCAGCTTAGGGGGGGGCCTCTACGAGCAGTACTTC.

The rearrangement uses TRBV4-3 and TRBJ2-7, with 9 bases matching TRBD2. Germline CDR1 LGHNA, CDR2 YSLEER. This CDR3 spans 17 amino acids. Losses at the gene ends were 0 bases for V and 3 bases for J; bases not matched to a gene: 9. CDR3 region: CASSQDRGSGRYYEQYF. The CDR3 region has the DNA TGCGCCAGCAGCCAAGATCGGGGGAGCGGGAGGTACTACGAGCAGTACTTC.

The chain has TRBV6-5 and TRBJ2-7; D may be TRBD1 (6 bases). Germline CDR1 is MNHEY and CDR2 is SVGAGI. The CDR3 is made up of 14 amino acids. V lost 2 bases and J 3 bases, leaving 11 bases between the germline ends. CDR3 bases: TGTGCCAGCAGTTACGATATAGGGGGCTACGAGCAGTACTTC. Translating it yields CASSYDIGGYEQYF.

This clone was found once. CDR3 in DNA: TGTGCCATCACCAGGACAGGGACCTACGAGCAGTACTTC. This encodes CAITRTGTYEQYF. This chain links TRBV10-3 with TRBJ2-7; 8 bases agree with TRBD1. Germline V lookup: CDR1 ENHRY, CDR2 SYGVKD. The CDR3 runs 13 residues. Losses at the gene ends were 7 bases for V and 2 bases for J; bases not matched to a gene: 4.

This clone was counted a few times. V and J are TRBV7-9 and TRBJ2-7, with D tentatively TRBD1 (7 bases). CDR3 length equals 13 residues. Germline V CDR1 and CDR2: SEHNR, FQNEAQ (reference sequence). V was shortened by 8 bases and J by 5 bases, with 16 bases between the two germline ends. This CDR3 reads CASGRGRGDEQYF. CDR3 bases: TGTGCCAGCGGTCGAGGCAGGGGGGACGAGCAGTACTTC.

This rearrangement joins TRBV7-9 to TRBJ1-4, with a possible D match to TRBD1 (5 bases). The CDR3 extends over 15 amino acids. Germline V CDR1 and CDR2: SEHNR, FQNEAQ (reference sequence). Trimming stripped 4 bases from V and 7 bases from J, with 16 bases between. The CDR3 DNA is TGTGCCAGCAGCTCCCGGACATTAATGAGTGAAAAACTGTTTTTT. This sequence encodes CASSSRTLMSEKLFF.

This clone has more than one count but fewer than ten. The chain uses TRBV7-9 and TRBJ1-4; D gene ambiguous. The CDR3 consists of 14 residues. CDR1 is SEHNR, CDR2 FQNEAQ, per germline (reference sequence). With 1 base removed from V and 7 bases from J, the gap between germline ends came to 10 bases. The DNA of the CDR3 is TGTGCCAGCAGCTTAGTACAGAGTGCTGAAAAACTGTTTTTT. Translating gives CASSLVQSAEKLFF.

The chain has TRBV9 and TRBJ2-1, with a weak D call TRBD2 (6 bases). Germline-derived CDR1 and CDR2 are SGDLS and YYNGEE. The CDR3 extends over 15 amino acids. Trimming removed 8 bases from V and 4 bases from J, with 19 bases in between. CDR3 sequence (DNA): TGTGCCAGTGCCTCGGAGGGCCCCAAGTACAATGAGCAGTTCTTC. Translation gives CASASEGPKYNEQFF.

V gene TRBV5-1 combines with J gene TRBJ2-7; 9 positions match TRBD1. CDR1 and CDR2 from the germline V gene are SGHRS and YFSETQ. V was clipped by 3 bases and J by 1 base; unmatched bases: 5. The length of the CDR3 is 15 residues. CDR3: CASSWGQGPSYEQYF. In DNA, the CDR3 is TGCGCCAGCAGCTGGGGACAGGGTCCTTCCTACGAGCAGTACTTC. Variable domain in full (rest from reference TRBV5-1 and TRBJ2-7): KAGVTQTPRYLIKTRGQQVTLSCSPISGHRSVSWYQQTPGQGLQFLFEYFSETQRNKGNFPGRFSGRQFSNSRSEMNVSTLELGDSALYLCASSWGQGPSYEQYFGPGTRLTVT.

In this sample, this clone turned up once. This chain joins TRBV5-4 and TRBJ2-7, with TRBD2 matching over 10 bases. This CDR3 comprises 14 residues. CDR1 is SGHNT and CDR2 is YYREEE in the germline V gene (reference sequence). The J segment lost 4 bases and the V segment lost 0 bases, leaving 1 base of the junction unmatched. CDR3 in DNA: TGTGCCAGCAGCTTGGGGACTAGCGGTTACGAGCAGTACTTC. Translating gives CASSLGTSGYEQYF.

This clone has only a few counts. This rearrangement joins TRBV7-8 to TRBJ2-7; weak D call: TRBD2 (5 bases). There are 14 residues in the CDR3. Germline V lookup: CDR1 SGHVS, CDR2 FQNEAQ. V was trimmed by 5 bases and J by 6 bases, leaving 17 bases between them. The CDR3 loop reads CASSAAGFAGEQYF. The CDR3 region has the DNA TGTGCCAGCAGCGCAGCAGGTTTTGCGGGCGAGCAGTACTTC.

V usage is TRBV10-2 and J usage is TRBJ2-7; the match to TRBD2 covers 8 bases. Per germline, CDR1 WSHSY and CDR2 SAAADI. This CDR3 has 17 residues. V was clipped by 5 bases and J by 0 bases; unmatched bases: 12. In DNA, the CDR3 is TGCGCCAGCAGTACTAGGGTGGTAGCGGGGAGCTCCTACGAGCAGTACTTC. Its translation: CASSTRVVAGSSYEQYF.